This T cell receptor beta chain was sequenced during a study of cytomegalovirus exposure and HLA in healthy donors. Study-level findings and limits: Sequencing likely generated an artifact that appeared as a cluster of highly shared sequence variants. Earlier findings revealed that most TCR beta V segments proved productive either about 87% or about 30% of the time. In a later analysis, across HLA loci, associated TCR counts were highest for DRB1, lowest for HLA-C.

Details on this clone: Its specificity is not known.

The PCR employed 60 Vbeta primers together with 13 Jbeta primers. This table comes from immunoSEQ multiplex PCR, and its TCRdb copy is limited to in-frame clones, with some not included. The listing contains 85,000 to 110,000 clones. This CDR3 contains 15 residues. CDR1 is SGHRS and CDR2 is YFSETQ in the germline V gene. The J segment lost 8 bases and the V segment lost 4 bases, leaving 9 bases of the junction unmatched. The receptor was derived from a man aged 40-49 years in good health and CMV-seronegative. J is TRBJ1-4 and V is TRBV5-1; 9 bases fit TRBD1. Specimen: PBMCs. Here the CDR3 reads CASSPNRGQVEKLFF. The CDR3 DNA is TGCGCCAGCAGCCCAAACAGGGGGCAGGTAGAAAAACTGTTTTTT.